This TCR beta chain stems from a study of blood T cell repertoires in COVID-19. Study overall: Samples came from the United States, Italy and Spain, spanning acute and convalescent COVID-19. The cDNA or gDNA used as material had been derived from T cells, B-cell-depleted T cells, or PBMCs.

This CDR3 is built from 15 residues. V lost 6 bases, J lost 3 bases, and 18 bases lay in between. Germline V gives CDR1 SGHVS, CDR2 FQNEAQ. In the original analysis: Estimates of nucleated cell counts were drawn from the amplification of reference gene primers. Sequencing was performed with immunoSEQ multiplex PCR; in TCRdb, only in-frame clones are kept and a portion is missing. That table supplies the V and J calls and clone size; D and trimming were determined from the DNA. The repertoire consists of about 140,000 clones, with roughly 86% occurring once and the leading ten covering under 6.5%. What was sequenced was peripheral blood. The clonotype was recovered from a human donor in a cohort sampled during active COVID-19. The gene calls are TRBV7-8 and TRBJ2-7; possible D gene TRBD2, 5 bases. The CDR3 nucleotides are TGTGCCAGCAGGCAAGGGCCTAGCTTAGGCTACGAGCAGTACTTC. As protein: CASRQGPSLGYEQYF.